The 14 T cell receptor beta chains below were found in one sample sequenced in a study of cytomegalovirus exposure and HLA in healthy donors. Measured with immunoSEQ multiplex PCR; TCRdb has only the in-frame clones, and not every one. The sample holds approximately 100,000 clones, approximately 94% seen once. The sample was PBMCs. The source is a woman aged 25 to 39 in good health and CMV-seropositive.

The V call is TRBV6-1, the J call TRBJ2-7; D is ambiguous. V gave up 1 base and J gave up 5 bases, with 15 bases separating them. The CDR3 consists of 15 residues. Per the germline V gene, CDR1 is MNHNS and CDR2 is SASEGT. CDR3 region: CASSEVSLNRDEQYF. The CDR3 nucleotides are TGTGCCAGCAGTGAAGTGAGTCTAAATCGAGACGAGCAGTACTTC.

The genes are TRBV18 and TRBJ1-5; possible D gene TRBD1, 5 bases. The CDR3 spans 13 residues. Trimming stripped 6 bases from V and 5 bases from J, with 11 bases between. Germline assignment: CDR1 KGHSH and CDR2 LQKENI. Written as DNA, the CDR3 is TGTGCCAGCTCCCCCGACAGAGATCAGCCCCAGCATTTT. Residues: CASSPDRDQPQHF.

The V and J genes are TRBV27 and TRBJ1-2; TRBD1 agrees at 10 bases. The germline gives CDR1 MNHEY, CDR2 SMNVEV (reference sequence). Germline trimming cut 3 bases from V and 6 bases from J; bases unmatched to any gene: 4. There are 14 residues in the CDR3. CDR3: CASSLTGTGDGYTF. The DNA for the CDR3 is TGTGCCAGCAGTTTGACCGGGACAGGGGATGGCTACACCTTC.

The V and J genes are TRBV7-3 and TRBJ2-2; D is possibly TRBD2 (5 bases). The length of the CDR3 is 15 residues. Germline V CDR1 and CDR2: SGHTA, FQGTGA. The V and J ends lost 5 bases and 2 bases respectively, with 12 bases between them. The CDR3 region is CASSPTSGNTGELFF. CDR3 DNA sequence: TGTGCCAGCAGCCCCACCAGCGGAAACACCGGGGAGCTGTTTTTT.

The V and J genes are TRBV29-1 and TRBJ2-3; no definite D call. Germline V gives CDR1 SQVTM, CDR2 ANQGSEA. V shed 2 bases and J shed 1 base, with 10 bases lying between them. CDR3 length: 14 residues. In DNA form, the CDR3 reads TGCAGCGTTGAACGCAGGCCACGCACAGATACGCAGTATTTT. Amino acid sequence: CSVERRPRTDTQYF.

This clone was seen more than once but under ten times. V usage is TRBV6-4 and J usage is TRBJ1-2, with TRBD1 matching 9 bases. CDR1 is MRHNA and CDR2 is SNTAGT in the germline V gene. V trimming: 0 bases; J trimming: 1 base; junction bases outside the gene matches: 0. The CDR3 has 15 residues. CDR3 loop: CASSDSGQGNYGYTF. In DNA, the CDR3 is TGTGCCAGCAGTGACTCGGGACAGGGTAACTATGGCTACACCTTC.

This clone was counted only a few times. The rearrangement uses TRBV18 and TRBJ1-2; 8 positions match TRBD1. J lost 7 bases, V lost 3 bases, and 7 bases had no gene match. CDR1 and CDR2 from the germline V gene are KGHSH and LQKENI. The CDR3 extends over 14 amino acids. The CDR3 spells CASSPGQARGGYTF. As DNA, the CDR3 is TGTGCCAGCTCACCGGGACAGGCCCGAGGTGGCTACACCTTC.

The chain combines TRBV7-3 with TRBJ2-7; 13 bases are shared with TRBD2. V dropped 3 bases and J dropped 2; count of bases not matched to a gene: 1. The CDR3 sequence is 15 residues long. Per germline, CDR1 SGHTA and CDR2 FQGTGA. The CDR3 sequence: CASSLGLAGPYEQYF. CDR3 bases: TGTGCCAGCAGCTTGGGACTAGCGGGACCCTACGAGCAGTACTTC.

In this sample, this clone turned up once. J is TRBJ1-1 and V is TRBV27; the match to TRBD1 covers 10 bases. Germline V lookup: CDR1 MNHEY, CDR2 SMNVEV (reference sequence). This CDR3 comprises 16 residues. Trimming took 6 bases from V and 1 from J; bases not matched to a gene: 8. The CDR3 reads CASRPGQGGANTEAFF. The CDR3 DNA sequence: TGTGCCAGCAGACCTGGACAGGGGGGGGCGAACACTGAAGCTTTCTTT.

The chain uses TRBV7-2 and TRBJ1-2; TRBD1 is a possible D gene (6 bases). The CDR3 runs 14 residues. Germline V CDR1 and CDR2: SGHTA, FQGNSA. The V end lost 1 base, the J end lost 7 bases, and 13 bases lay between the germline ends. CDR3 DNA sequence: TGTGCCAGCAGCTTAGAGCATACAGGGTTTGGCTACACCTTC. It codes for CASSLEHTGFGYTF.

The rearrangement links TRBV5-6 to TRBJ2-2, with 9 nucleotides matching TRBD2. Per the germline V gene, CDR1 is SGHDT and CDR2 is YYEEEE. The trim removed 0 bases at V and 6 bases at J, leaving 9 bases unmatched. The CDR3 is 17 residues long. CDR3 nucleotide sequence: TGTGCCAGCAGCTTGGCGGGACTAGCTCGGGTCTCCGGGGAGCTGTTTTTT. It codes for CASSLAGLARVSGELFF. Full variable domain (outside the CDR3, taken from reference TRBV5-6 and TRBJ2-2): DAGVTQSPTHLIKTRGQQVTLRCSPKSGHDTVSWYQQALGQGPQFIFQYYEEEERQRGNFPDRFSGHQFPNYSSELNVNALLLGDSALYLCASSLAGLARVSGELFFGEGSRLTVL.

This rearrangement joins TRBV5-1 to TRBJ1-1, with 11 bases that match TRBD1. The CDR3 is 16 residues long. Germline trimming cut 0 bases from V and 2 bases from J; bases unmatched to any gene: 3. CDR1 SGHRS and CDR2 YFSETQ come from the germline V gene. In DNA, the CDR3 is TGCGCCAGCAGCTTGGGCTGGACAGGGGGCAACACTGAAGCTTTCTTT. Its protein is CASSLGWTGGNTEAFF.

CDR3 bases: TGTGCCAGCAGGGTACAGGGTAGCACAGATACGCAGTATTTT. Protein sequence: CASRVQGSTDTQYF. The genes are TRBV6-6 and TRBJ2-3; D perhaps matches TRBD1 (6 bases). CDR1 is MNHNY, CDR2 SVGAGI, per germline (reference sequence). Trimming pared 6 bases from V and 0 bases from J, leaving 10 bases between. The CDR3 runs to 14 residues.

The chain employs TRBV2 and TRBJ2-7; D possibly corresponds to TRBD2 (6 bases). The CDR3 consists of 14 residues. Trimming took 6 bases from V and 3 from J, leaving 15 bases between them. Germline CDR1 is SNHLY and CDR2 is FYNNEI. This CDR3 reads CASRGERALYEQYF. As DNA, the CDR3 is TGTGCCAGCAGAGGTGAGCGGGCCCTCTACGAGCAGTACTTC.